One T cell receptor (beta chain) is described in this entry. The antigen is undetermined. This record belongs to a study of cytomegalovirus exposure and HLA in healthy donors. Researchers ran the PCR with 60 Vbeta and 13 Jbeta primers. Profiling relied on immunoSEQ multiplex PCR, and the TCRdb table lists in-frame clones only, not all of them. The sample includes about 38,000 clones, approximately 90% of them seen just once. Study-wide findings and caveats: A later look showed TCR association rates differing by HLA locus, highest for DRB1 and lowest for HLA-C. Accurate predictions that matched the HLA-A and HLA-B alleles of most subjects were reportedly made from TCR beta sequences. A later analysis found most CMV-associated TCR beta chains apparently HLA-restricted.

This CDR3 contains 15 residues. Deletions cut 8 bases from V and 4 bases from J, with 20 bases between. Germline assignment: CDR1 MNHNS and CDR2 SASEGT. The sequence was obtained from a woman aged 40 to 50 in good health and CMV-seropositive. The rearrangement links TRBV6-1 to TRBJ2-5, with TRBD1 as a possible D gene (5 bases). Source material: PBMCs. The CDR3 loop reads CASSGARALGETQYF. The DNA for the CDR3 is TGTGCCAGCTCTGGGGCCCGGGCCCTGGGAGAGACCCAGTACTTC.